This entry describes one TCR beta chain. Its antigen is currently not known. Qualities for individual bases were not recorded, and no much larger clone is one base off. Using immunoSEQ, frozen genomic DNA was subjected to high-throughput TCRbeta CDR3 sequencing, a process that included PCR amplification, mapping, bias correction and internal controls. Per the authors' processing: Only productive rearrangements were retained, with each unique TCRbeta sequence defined by its CDR3 nucleotide sequence together with its V and J gene. For a sequence to be called donor-reactive, it needed a frequency of at least 0.01% and at least 5-fold expansion in CFSE-low cells compared with unstimulated pre-transplant cells. Per-subject minimum frequency thresholds, based on the lowest-template unstimulated sample, ensured at least 90% detection power. Jensen-Shannon divergence between the top 1000 TCRbeta sequences post-transplant and pre-transplant was used to measure repertoire turnover. Changes in detection of donor-reactive sequences were tested with two-sided Fisher's exact tests. TCRdb took this table from immuneACCESS and kept in-frame rearrangements with V and J called. Such tables lack part of the clones; where checked against another copy, unresolved V genes explain under half of the gap, and the rest is unexplained. That table gives V, J and clone size, and the DNA gave D and trimming. The sample table shows about 74,000 clones, and about four fifths are seen once. The leading ten clones occupy about 0.64% of the sample.

These data belong to a study of T cell clones after liver transplantation (dated by TCRdb to between 2018 and 2020). Regarding the complete study: The samples were obtained from ITN030ST, a randomized trial that attempted immunosuppression withdrawal within 2 years after liver transplantation. As an antigen-independent comparator for the donor-reactive sequences, third party-reactive TCRbeta sequences from pre-transplant MLRs were identified as well. Tolerance was defined as complete immunosuppression withdrawal for at least one year with no rise in liver enzymes beyond twice the upper limit of normal. No induction therapy was given to the subjects, and standard immunosuppression was administered until randomization at 12-24 months post-transplant. Donor-reactive T cell clones were identified by TCRbeta sequencing after a pre-transplant mixed lymphocyte reaction and then tracked in post-transplant blood. The study cohort included 8 liver transplant recipients, of whom 3 were classified as tolerant and 5 as non-tolerant. Of the eight recipients, a few were HCV-positive, while the remaining recipients had been transplanted for non-autoimmune, non-viral indications. Blood samples were collected pre-transplant, pre-randomization before withdrawal, and post-randomization after either complete withdrawal or failed withdrawal.

The CDR3 holds 16 amino acids from the cysteine to the phenylalanine. Kept here is only the CDR3 DNA, which spans 48 bases and is read in frame from base 1. As encoded in the germline V gene, CDR1 is SGHRS while CDR2 is YFSETQ. V and J lose 4 bases and 0 bases, and a span of 13 bases separates them. The investigation overall reported the following: Without allograft tissue specimens, donor-reactive T cells may have migrated into the graft rather than being deleted. In a couple of subjects, low numbers of available donor cells limited the measurable donor-reactive repertoire. The conclusions were preliminary, being limited by small, heterogeneous patient numbers and by non-standardized post-transplant time points. When repertoire turnover was accounted for, significantly reduced detection of donor-reactive sequences was found in 7 of 8 subjects for CD4 and in 8 of 8 subjects for CD8. The decline in donor-reactive sequences exceeded the decline in third party-reactive sequences, suggesting partial antigen-specific deletion that was unrelated to withdrawal success. In 5 of 8 subjects, circulating donor-reactive CD4 TCRbeta sequences decreased significantly after transplant, regardless of tolerance or HCV status.

The time point label, read with the paper, signifies: pre-transplant. Unstimulated PBMCs, after thawing, were stained for CD3, CD4 and CD8 and then FACS-sorted into CD3+CD4+ and CD3+CD8+ populations. All 8 studied subjects were randomized to immunosuppression withdrawal. The Qiagen DNeasy Blood and Tissue Kit was used to isolate genomic DNA. The source was CD4+ T cells from blood, collected before liver transplant. The receptor comes from a human donor who received a liver transplant. Recombination joined TRBV5-1 with TRBJ2-2; the D segment may tentatively be TRBD1 or TRBD2, each giving 5 matched bases. The CDR3 corresponds to CASSLFGGTNTGELFF. The DNA sequence is TGCGCCAGCAGCCTATTTGGGGGAACGAACACCGGGGAGCTGTTTTTT. The full variable domain, with segments outside the CDR3 supplied by the reference TRBV5-1 and TRBJ2-2 proteins, appears as KAGVTQTPRYLIKTRGQQVTLSCSPISGHRSVSWYQQTPGQGLQFLFEYFSETQRNKGNFPGRFSGRQFSNSRSEMNVSTLELGDSALYLCASSLFGGTNTGELFFGEGSRLTVL.